The entry that follows covers one T cell receptor (beta chain) sequence. Its antigen is not identified. The V gene's germline CDR1 is SGHNT and CDR2 YENEEA. The V and J ends lost 5 bases and 6 bases respectively, with 17 bases between them. This CDR3 region has 15 residues. The entry originates in a study of Ad26.COV2.S vaccination and SARS-CoV-2 variants. Study-wide context: Ad26.COV2.S, an intramuscular injection, was given once or twice 56 days apart. Findings and limits, study-wide: Breadth measured for non-spike TCRs was similar across vaccine and placebo recipients.

Profiling relied on immunoSEQ multiplex PCR, and the TCRdb table lists in-frame clones only, not all of them. The sample comprises about 680,000 clones, around 89% of which are singletons, and approximately 1.5% rests with the top ten. Treatment given: roughly 19 received Ad26.COV2.S at low or high dose, single or two shots; 5 received placebo; per-sample allocation not given. Sampling happened 63 days after the first vaccine or placebo injection. Adults aged 18-55 years in Boston included the donor. This specimen consisted of peripheral blood, obtained in a trial of Ad26.COV2.S vaccine versus placebo. The TCR sequence derives from a person between 18 and 65 years old who received the Ad26.COV2.S COVID-19 vaccine or a placebo. This chain connects TRBV11-3 to TRBJ2-1; D possibly corresponds to TRBD2 (5 bases). For the CDR3, the DNA is TGTGCCAGCAGCGCCCCTTTGGCGGGTGGCAATGAGCAGTTCTTC. Translating it yields CASSAPLAGGNEQFF.